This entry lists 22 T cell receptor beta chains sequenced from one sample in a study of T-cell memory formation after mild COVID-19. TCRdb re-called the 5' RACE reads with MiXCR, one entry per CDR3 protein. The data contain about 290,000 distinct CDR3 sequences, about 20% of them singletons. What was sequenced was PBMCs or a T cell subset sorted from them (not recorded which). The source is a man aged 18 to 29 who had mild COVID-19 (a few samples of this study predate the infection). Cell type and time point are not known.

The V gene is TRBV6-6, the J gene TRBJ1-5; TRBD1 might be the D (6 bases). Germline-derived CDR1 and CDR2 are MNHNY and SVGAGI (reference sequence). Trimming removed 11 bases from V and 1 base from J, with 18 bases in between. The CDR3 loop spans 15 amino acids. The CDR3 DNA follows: TGTGCCTGTCGTTCTGAGGGGGTGAGCAATCAGCCCCAGCATTTT. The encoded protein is CACRSEGVSNQPQHF.

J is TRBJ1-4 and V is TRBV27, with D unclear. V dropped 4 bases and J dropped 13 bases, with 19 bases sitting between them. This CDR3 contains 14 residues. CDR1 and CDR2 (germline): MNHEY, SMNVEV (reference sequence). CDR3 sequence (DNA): TGTGCCAGCAGTTCCGGGCCCCACTTAAGACCACTGTTTTTT. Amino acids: CASSSGPHLRPLFF. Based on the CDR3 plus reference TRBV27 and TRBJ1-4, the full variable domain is EAQVTQNPRYLITVTGKKLTVTCSQNMNHEYMSWYRQDPGLGLRQIYYSMNVEVTDKGDVPEGYKVSRKEKRNFPLILESPSPNQTSLYFCASSSGPHLRPLFFGSGTQLSVL.

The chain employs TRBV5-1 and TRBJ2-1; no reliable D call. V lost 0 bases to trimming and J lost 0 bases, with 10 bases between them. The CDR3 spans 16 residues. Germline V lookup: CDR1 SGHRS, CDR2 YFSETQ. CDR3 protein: CASSLGSSPSYNEQFF. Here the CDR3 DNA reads TGCGCCAGCAGCTTGGGGTCGTCACCCTCCTACAATGAGCAGTTCTTC.

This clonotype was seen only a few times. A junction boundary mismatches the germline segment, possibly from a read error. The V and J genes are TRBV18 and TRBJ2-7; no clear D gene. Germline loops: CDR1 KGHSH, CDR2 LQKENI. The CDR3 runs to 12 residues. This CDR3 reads CASSSPENEQYF. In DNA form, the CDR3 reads TGTGCCAGCTCATCACCGGAAAACGAGCAGTACTTC.

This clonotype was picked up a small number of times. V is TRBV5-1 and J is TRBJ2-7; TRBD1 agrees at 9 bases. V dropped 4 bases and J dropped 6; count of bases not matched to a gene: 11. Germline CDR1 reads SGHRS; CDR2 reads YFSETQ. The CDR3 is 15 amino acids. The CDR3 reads CASSPGSGQGFEQYV. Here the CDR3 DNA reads TGCGCCAGCAGCCCGGGGAGTGGACAGGGGTTCGAGCAGTACGTC.

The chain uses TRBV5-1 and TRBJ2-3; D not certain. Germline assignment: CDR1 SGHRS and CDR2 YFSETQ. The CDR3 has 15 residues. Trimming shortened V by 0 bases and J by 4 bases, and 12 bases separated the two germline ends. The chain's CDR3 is CASSLGAPWADTQYF. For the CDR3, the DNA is TGCGCCAGCAGCTTGGGGGCACCTTGGGCAGATACGCAGTATTTT.

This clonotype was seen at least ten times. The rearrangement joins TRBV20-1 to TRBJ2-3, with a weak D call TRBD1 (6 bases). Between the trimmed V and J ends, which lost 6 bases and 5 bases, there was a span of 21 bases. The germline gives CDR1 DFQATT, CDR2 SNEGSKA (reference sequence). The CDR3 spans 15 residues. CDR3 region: CSARPPRGAVDTQYF. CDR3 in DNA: TGCAGTGCCCGCCCCCCCAGGGGCGCCGTAGATACGCAGTATTTT.

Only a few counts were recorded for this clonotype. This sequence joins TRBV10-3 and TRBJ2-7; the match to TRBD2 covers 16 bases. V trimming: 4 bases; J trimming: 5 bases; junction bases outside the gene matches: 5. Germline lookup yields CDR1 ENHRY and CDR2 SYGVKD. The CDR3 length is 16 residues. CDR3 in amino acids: CAISAGTSGGGDEQYF. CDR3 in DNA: TGTGCCATCAGTGCTGGGACTAGCGGGGGGGGTGACGAGCAGTACTTC.

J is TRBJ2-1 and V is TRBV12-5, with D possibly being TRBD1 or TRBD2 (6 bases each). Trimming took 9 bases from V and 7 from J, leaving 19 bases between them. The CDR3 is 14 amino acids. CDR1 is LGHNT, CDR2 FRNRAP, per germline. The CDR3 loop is CASGVGGLGNEQFF. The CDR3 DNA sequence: TGTGCTAGCGGGGTGGGGGGCCTCGGGAATGAGCAGTTCTTC.

The CDR3, as DNA: TGTGCCAGTAGTGCCACACTAGGAGAGTACGAGCAGTACGTC. Translated: CASSATLGEYEQYV. The chain links TRBV19 to TRBJ2-7; possible D gene TRBD2, 5 bases. The CDR3 length is 14 residues. Trimming shortened V by 5 bases and J by 4 bases, and 15 bases separated the two germline ends. CDR1 is LNHDA, CDR2 SQIVND, per germline (reference sequence).

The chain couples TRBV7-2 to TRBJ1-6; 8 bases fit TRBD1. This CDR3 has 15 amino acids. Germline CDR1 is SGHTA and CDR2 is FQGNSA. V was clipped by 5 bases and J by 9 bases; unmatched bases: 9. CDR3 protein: CASSIGQGRSSPLHF. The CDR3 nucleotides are TGTGCCAGCAGCATCGGACAGGGTAGGAGTTCACCCCTCCACTTT.

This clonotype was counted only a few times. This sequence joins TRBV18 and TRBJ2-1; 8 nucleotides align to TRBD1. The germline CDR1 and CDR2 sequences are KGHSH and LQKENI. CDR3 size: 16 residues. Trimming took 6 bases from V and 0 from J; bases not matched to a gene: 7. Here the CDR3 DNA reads TGTGCCAGCTCCCTCAACAGGGGGACCTCCTACAATGAGCAGTTCTTC. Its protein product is CASSLNRGTSYNEQFF. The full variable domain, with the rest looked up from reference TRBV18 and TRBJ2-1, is NAGVMQNPRHLVRRRGQEARLRCSPMKGHSHVYWYRQLPEEGLKFMVYLQKENIIDESGMPKERFSAEFPKEGPSILRIQQVVRGDSAAYFCASSLNRGTSYNEQFFGPGTRLTVL.

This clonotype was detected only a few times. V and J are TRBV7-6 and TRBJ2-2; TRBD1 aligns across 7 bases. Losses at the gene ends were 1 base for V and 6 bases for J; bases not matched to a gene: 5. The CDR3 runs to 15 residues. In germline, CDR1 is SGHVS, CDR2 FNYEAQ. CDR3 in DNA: TGTGCCAGCAGCTTAGTGCAAGGGACAGCCGGGGAGCTGTTTTTT. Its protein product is CASSLVQGTAGELFF.

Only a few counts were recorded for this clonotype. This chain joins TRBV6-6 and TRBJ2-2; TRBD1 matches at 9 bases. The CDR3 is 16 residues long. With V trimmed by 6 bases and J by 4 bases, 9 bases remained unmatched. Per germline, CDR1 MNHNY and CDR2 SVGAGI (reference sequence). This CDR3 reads CASRPLGQGGTGELFF. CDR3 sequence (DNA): TGTGCCAGCAGACCCTTGGGACAGGGAGGCACCGGGGAGCTGTTTTTT.

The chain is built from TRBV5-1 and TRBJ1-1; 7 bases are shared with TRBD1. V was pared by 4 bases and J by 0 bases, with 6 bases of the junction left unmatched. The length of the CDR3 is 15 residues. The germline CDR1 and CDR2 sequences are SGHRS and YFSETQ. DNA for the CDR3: TGCGCCAGCAGCGCTAGACAGGGAATGAACACTGAAGCTTTCTTT. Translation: CASSARQGMNTEAFF.

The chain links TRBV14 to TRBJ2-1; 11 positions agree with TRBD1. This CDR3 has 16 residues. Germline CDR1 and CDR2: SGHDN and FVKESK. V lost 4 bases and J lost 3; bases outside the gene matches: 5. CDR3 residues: CASSLRTGGFYNEQFF. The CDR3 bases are TGTGCCAGCAGCCTCCGGACAGGGGGCTTCTACAATGAGCAGTTCTTC.

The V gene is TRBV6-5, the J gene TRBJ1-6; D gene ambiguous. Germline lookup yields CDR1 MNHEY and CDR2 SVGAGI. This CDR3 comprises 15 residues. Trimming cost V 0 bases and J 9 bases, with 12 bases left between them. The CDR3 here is CASSYSEGWGSPLHF. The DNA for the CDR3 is TGTGCCAGCAGTTACTCGGAGGGCTGGGGTTCACCCCTCCACTTT.

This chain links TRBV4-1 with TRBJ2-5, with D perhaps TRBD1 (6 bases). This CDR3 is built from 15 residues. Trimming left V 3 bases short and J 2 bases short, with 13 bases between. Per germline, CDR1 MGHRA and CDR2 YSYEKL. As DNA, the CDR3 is TGCGCCAGCAGCCACCTGGACAGACCTCAAGAGACCCAGTACTTC. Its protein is CASSHLDRPQETQYF.

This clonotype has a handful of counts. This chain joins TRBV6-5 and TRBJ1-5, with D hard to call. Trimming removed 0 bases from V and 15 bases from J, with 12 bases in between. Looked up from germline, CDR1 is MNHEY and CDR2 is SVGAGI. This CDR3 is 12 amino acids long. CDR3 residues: CASSYSDGIPHF. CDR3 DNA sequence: TGTGCCAGCAGTTACTCGGACGGGATTCCGCATTTT.

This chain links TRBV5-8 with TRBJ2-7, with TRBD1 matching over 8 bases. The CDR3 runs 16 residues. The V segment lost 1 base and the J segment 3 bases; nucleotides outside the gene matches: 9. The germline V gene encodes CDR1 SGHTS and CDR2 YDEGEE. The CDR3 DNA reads TGTGCCAGCAGCTTGAGGGACGGCAGGGGGCTCTACGAGCAGTACTTC. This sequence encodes CASSLRDGRGLYEQYF.

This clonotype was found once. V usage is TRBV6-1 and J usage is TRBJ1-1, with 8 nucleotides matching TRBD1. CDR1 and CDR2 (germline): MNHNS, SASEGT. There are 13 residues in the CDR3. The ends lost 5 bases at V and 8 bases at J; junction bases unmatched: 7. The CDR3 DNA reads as TGTGCCAGCAGTTCATCCCAGGGGGCGGAAGCTTTCTTT. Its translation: CASSSSQGAEAFF.

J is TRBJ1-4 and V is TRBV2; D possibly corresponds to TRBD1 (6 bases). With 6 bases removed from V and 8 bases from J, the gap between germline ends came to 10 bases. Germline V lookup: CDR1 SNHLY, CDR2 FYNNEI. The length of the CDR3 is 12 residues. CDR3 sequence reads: CASRRGGEKLFF. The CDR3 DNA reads TGTGCCAGCAGGAGGGGGGGAGAAAAACTGTTTTTT.